This T cell receptor beta chain originates from a study of blood T cell repertoires in COVID-19. At the level of the study: The United States, Italy and Spain were the sources of the acute and convalescent COVID-19 samples. T cells, B-cell-depleted T cells, or PBMCs supplied cDNA or gDNA.

Germline V gene lookup returns CDR1 SGHNT and CDR2 YYREEE (reference sequence). After removal of 3 bases from V and 7 bases from J, the junction contained 8 bases not matched to a gene. CDR3 length: 14 amino acids. Generated by immunoSEQ multiplex PCR, the TCRdb table keeps only in-frame clones and is missing some. The table records 150,000 to 200,000 clones, around 90% of them present only once. The receptor comes from a human donor in a cohort sampled during active COVID-19. The chain combines TRBV5-4 with TRBJ2-5, with 8 bases aligning to TRBD2. Sequenced input: peripheral blood. The CDR3 nucleotides are TGTGCCAGCAGCTCAGGACTAGCCCCAGGGACCCAGTACTTC. This encodes CASSSGLAPGTQYF.